Presented here are 9 T cell receptor beta chains from one specimen sequenced in a study of response to subunit inactivated influenza vaccine. MiXCR, run by TCRdb on the RT-PCR reads, gives a single entry per CDR3 protein. The sample holds 710,000 or so distinct CDR3 sequences, approximately 15% seen once. The input for sequencing was PBMCs from blood, taken approximately 13 days after vaccination. These receptors were collected from a man aged 50 or older who received an inactivated influenza vaccine.

As DNA, the CDR3 is TGTGCCAGCAGTTTATCGTGGCAGTTCTCCTACGAGCAGTACTTC. As protein: CASSLSWQFSYEQYF. This chain uses TRBV28 with TRBJ2-7, with D unresolved. Germline values: CDR1 MDHEN, CDR2 SYDVKM. Trimming pared 1 base from V and 0 bases from J, leaving 10 bases between. The CDR3 contains 15 residues.

The genes are TRBV24-1 and TRBJ2-3; a weak D match, TRBD1 (6 bases). V dropped 5 bases and J dropped 4 bases, with 15 bases sitting between them. The CDR3 is made up of 15 amino acids. Germline assignment: CDR1 KGHDR and CDR2 SFDVKD. CDR3 sequence: CATSGPGPGADTQYF. In DNA, the CDR3 is TGTGCCACCAGTGGTCCGGGACCAGGGGCAGATACGCAGTATTTT.

This clonotype was recorded many times. CDR3 nucleotide sequence: TGCAGTGCTAGAGACCCCGCGGAGCGGGGTTCCTACAATGAGCAGTTCTTC. Residues: CSARDPAERGSYNEQFF. The chain carries TRBV20-1 and TRBJ2-1; 7 nucleotides align to TRBD2. V shed 0 bases, J shed 1 base, and the junction held 9 bases outside the gene matches. Germline values: CDR1 DFQATT, CDR2 SNEGSKA (reference sequence). The CDR3 contains 17 residues.

The gene calls are TRBV7-2 and TRBJ2-3; TRBD2 agrees at 12 bases. This CDR3 has 16 amino acids. The germline gives CDR1 SGHTA, CDR2 FQGNSA. V shed 4 bases and J 4 bases; nucleotides not matched to a gene: 6. The CDR3 region has the DNA TGTGCCAGCAGCTATGCTAGCGGGGGGGCCGCAGATACGCAGTATTTT. Translated, it gives CASSYASGGAADTQYF.

This rearrangement joins TRBV7-6 to TRBJ1-4; D remains ambiguous. Trimming cost V 4 bases and J 7 bases, with 16 bases left between them. Germline CDR1 is SGHVS and CDR2 is FNYEAQ. The CDR3 totals 15 residues. The CDR3 region is CASSSVGFGSEKLFF. Here the CDR3 DNA reads TGTGCCAGCAGCTCCGTCGGGTTTGGGTCTGAAAAACTGTTTTTT.

This clonotype was recorded a few times. The chain is built from TRBV28 and TRBJ2-7; possibly TRBD1 for D (6 bases). The CDR3 runs to 12 residues. Trimming shortened V by 8 bases and J by 6 bases, and 14 bases separated the two germline ends. In germline, CDR1 is MDHEN, CDR2 SYDVKM. DNA for the CDR3: TGTGCCAGCGCCCTCAGGGGTTTCGAGCAGTACTTC. The encoded protein is CASALRGFEQYF.

The genes are TRBV28 and TRBJ2-3; 8 nucleotides align to TRBD2. Germline V gene data show CDR1 as MDHEN and CDR2 as SYDVKM. The length of the CDR3 is 16 residues. With V trimmed by 4 bases and J by 5 bases, 11 bases remained unmatched. The CDR3 DNA follows: TGTGCCAGCAGTTCCCCGGCGAGCGGGGGAAAAGATACGCAGTATTTT. Protein product: CASSSPASGGKDTQYF.

This clonotype was found a few times. The V and J genes are TRBV7-8 and TRBJ2-1; 9 bases are shared with TRBD1. V lost 4 bases and J lost 7; bases outside the gene matches: 20. Germline lookup yields CDR1 SGHVS and CDR2 FQNEAQ. CDR3 length: 19 amino acids. The DNA of the CDR3 is TGTGCCAGCAGCTCCTTGGTGAGGCTACTGGGACAGGGTCAAAATGAGCAGTTCTTC. Amino acid sequence: CASSSLVRLLGQGQNEQFF.

This chain joins TRBV20-1 and TRBJ2-2; TRBD1 is a possible D gene (6 bases). The V and J ends lost 2 bases and 6 bases respectively, with 13 bases between them. Germline-derived CDR1 and CDR2 are DFQATT and SNEGSKA (reference sequence). CDR3 length equals 14 residues. The CDR3 reads CSARLTGSAGELFF. CDR3 nucleotide sequence: TGCAGTGCTAGACTCACAGGGAGTGCCGGGGAGCTGTTTTTT.